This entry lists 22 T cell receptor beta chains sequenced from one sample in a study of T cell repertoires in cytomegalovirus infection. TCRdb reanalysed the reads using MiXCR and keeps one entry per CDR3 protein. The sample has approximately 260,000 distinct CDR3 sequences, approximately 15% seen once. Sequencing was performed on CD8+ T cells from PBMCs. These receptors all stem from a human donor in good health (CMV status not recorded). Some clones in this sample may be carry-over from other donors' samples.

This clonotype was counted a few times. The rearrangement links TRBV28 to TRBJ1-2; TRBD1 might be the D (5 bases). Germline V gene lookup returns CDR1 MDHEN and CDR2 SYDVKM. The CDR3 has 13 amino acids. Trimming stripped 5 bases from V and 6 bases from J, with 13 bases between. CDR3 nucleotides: TGTGCCAGCAGTCCGGGGGTCCATGATGGCTACACCTTC. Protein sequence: CASSPGVHDGYTF.

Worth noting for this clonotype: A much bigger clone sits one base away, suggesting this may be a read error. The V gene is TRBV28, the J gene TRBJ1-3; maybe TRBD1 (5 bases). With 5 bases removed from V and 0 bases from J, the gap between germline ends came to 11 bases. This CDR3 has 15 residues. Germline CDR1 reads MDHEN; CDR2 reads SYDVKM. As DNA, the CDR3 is TGTGCCAGCAGTCACACAGGTAACTCTGGAAACACCATATATTTT. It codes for CASSHTGNSGNTIYF.

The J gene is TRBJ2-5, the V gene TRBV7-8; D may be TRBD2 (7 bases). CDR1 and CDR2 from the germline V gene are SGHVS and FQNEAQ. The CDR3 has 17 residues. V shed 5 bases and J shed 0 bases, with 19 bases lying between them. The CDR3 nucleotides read TGTGCCAGCAGCCCGAGAGGGGGGGCCAAGTACCAAGAGACCCAGTACTTC. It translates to CASSPRGGAKYQETQYF.

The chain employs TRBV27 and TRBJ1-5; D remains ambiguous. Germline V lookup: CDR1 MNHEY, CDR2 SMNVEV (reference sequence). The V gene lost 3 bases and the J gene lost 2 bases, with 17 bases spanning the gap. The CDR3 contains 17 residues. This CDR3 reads CASSLLGGSDGNQPQHF. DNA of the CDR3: TGTGCCAGCAGTTTGTTAGGAGGTTCAGATGGCAATCAGCCCCAGCATTTT.

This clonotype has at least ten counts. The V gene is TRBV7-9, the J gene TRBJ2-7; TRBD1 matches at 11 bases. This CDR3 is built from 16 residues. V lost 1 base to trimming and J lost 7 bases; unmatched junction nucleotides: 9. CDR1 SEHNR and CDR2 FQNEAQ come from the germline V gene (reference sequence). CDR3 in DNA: TGTGCCAGCAGCTTAGGAGCAGGACAGGGGGCTCCTGAGCAGTACTTC. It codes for CASSLGAGQGAPEQYF.

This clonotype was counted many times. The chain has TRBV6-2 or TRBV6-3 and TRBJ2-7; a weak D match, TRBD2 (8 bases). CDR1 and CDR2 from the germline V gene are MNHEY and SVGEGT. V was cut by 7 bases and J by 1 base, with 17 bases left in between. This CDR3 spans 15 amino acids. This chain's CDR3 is CASTGGGQRSYEQYF. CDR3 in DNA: TGTGCCAGCACGGGGGGGGGACAGAGATCCTACGAGCAGTACTTC.

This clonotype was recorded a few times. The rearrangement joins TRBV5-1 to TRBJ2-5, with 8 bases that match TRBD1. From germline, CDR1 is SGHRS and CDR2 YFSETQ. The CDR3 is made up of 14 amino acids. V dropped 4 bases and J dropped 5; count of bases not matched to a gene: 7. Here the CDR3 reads CASSPRTGLETQYF. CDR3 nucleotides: TGCGCCAGCAGCCCCCGGACAGGGTTGGAGACCCAGTACTTC. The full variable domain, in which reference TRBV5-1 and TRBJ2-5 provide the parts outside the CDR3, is KAGVTQTPRYLIKTRGQQVTLSCSPISGHRSVSWYQQTPGQGLQFLFEYFSETQRNKGNFPGRFSGRQFSNSRSEMNVSTLELGDSALYLCASSPRTGLETQYFGPGTRLLVL.

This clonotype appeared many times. This CDR3 reads CASSLTPAQDYNEQFF. The CDR3 DNA sequence: TGTGCCAGCAGTTTAACCCCGGCACAGGACTACAATGAGCAGTTCTTC. This rearrangement joins TRBV6-1 to TRBJ2-1; D perhaps matches TRBD1 (5 bases). CDR3 size: 16 residues. Trimming removed 5 bases at V and 3 bases at J, with 17 bases between. Germline CDR1 is MNHNS and CDR2 is SASEGT.

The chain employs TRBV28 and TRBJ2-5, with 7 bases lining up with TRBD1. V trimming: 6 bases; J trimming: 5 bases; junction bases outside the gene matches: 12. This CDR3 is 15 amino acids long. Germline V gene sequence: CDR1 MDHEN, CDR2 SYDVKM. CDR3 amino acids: CASSRTLDRAETQYF. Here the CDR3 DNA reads TGTGCCAGCAGCAGAACGCTTGACAGGGCGGAGACCCAGTACTTC.

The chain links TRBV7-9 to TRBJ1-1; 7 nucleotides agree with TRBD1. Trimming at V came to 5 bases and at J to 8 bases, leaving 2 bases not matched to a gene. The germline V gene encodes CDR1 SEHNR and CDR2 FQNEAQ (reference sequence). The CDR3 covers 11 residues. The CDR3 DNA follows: TGTGCCAGCAGCCGACAGGGAGAAGCTTTCTTT. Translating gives CASSRQGEAFF. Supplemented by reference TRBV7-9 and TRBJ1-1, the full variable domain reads DTGVSQNPRHKITKRGQNVTFRCDPISEHNRLYWYRQTLGQGPEFLTYFQNEAQLEKSRLLSDRFSAERPKGSFSTLEIQRTEQGDSAMYLCASSRQGEAFFGQGTRLTVV.

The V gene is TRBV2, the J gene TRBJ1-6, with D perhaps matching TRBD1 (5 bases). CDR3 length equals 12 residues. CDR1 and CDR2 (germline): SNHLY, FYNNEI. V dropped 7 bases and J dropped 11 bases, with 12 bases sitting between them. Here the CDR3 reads CASNEGSAPLHF. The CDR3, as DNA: TGTGCCAGCAACGAGGGGTCTGCACCCCTCCACTTT.

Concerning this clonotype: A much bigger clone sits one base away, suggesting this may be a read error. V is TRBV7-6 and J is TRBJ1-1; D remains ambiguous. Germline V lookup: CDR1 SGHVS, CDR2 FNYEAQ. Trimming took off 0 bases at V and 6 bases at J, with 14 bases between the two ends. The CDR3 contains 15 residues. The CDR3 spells CASSLADGRQSEAFF. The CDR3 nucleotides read TGTGCCAGCAGCTTAGCCGACGGCAGGCAGTCTGAAGCTTTCTTT.

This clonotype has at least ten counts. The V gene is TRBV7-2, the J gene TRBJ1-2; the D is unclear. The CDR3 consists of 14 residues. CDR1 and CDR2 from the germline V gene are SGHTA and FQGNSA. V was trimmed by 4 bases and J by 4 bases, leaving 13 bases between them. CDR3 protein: CASSSLSVVYGYTF. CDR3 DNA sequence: TGTGCCAGCAGCTCCTTATCCGTCGTCTATGGCTACACCTTC.

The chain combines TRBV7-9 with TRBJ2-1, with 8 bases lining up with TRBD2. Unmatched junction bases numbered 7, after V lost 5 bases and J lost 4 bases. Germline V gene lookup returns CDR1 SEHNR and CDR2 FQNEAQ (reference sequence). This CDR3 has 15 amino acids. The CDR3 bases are TGTGCCAGCAGCCCTCAAGCGGGGGTTTACAATGAGCAGTTCTTC. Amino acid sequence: CASSPQAGVYNEQFF.

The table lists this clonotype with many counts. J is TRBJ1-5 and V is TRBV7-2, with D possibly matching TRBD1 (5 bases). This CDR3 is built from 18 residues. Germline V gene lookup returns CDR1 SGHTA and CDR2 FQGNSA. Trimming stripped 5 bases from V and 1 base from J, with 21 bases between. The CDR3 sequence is CASSPHSSWDGSNQPQHF. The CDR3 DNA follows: TGTGCCAGCAGCCCGCATTCGAGCTGGGACGGCAGCAATCAGCCCCAGCATTTT.

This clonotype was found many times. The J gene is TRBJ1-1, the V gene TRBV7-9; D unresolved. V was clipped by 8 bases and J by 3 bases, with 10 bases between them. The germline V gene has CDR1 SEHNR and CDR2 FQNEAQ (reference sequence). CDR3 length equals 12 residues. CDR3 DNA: TGTGCCAGCGGCGATGGGCACACTGAAGCTTTCTTT. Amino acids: CASGDGHTEAFF.

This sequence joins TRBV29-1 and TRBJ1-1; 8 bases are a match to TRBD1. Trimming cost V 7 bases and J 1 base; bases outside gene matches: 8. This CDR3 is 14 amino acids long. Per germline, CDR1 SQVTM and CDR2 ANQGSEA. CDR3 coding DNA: TGCAGCGCCGTACAGGGGGGCGGGAACACTGAAGCTTTCTTT. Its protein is CSAVQGGGNTEAFF.

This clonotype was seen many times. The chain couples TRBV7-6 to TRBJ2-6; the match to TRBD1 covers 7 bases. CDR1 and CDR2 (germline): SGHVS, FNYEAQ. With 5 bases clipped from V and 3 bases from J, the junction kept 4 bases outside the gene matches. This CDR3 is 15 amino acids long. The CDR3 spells CASSPGQVGANVLTF. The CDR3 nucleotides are TGTGCCAGCAGCCCCGGACAGGTTGGGGCCAACGTCCTGACTTTC.

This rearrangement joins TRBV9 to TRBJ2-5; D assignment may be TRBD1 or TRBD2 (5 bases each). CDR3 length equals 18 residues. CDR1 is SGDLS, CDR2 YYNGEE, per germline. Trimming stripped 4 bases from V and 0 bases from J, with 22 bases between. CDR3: CASSSPAGRVGDQETQYF. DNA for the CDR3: TGTGCCAGCAGCTCCCCCGCCGGGCGCGTGGGGGACCAAGAGACCCAGTACTTC.

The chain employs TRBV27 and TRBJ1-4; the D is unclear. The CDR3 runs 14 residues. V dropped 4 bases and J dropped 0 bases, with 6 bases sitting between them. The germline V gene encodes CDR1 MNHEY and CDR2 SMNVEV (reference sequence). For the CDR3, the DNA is TGTGCCAGCAGTTGGGGTGCAACTAATGAAAAACTGTTTTTT. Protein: CASSWGATNEKLFF.

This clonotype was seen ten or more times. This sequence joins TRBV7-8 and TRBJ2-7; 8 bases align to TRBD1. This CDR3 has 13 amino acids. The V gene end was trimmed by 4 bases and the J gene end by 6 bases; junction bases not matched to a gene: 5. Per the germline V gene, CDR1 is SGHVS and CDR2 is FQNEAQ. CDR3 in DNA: TGTGCCAGCAGCTCGGACAGGGAAGTCGAGCAGTACTTC. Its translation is CASSSDREVEQYF.

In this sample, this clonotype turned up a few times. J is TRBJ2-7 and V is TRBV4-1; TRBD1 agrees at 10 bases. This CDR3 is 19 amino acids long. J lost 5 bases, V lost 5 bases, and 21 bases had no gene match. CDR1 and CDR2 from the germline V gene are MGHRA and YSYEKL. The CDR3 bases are TGCGCCAGCAGCTATAGGCCCCCGCCGGACAGGGGGTTGGCTGACGAGCAGTACTTC. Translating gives CASSYRPPPDRGLADEQYF.